Only a few counts were recorded for the clone carrying this TCR beta chain. Its antigen remains unidentified. Relative to the germline gene, one junction end is altered; a read error may explain this. These data originate in a study of blood T cells in healthy people across ages. Findings and limits, study-wide: Unsorted PBMCs blocked a conclusive comparison of naive and antigen-experienced cells.

A sample-barcoded 5' primer and a J-beta primer mix were used in a second PCR of about 7 to 12 cycles. Sequencing of every sample gave 2.5 million or more CDR3-containing paired-end reads. TCRdb re-derived calls from the 5' RACE reads in MiXCR, one entry per CDR3 protein. The sample records about 580,000 distinct CDR3 sequences, roughly 48% being singletons. Every sample yielded at least 7 million isolated PBMCs. The CDR3 is 12 amino acids. Germline V gene data show CDR1 as MNHNY and CDR2 as SVGAGI (reference sequence). The receptor was derived from an elderly man in good health. The chain couples TRBV6-6 to TRBJ1-5, with D uncertain. The sequenced material came from blood. CDR3 coding DNA: TGTGCCCGCAGTTCAACCAATCAGCCCCAGCATTTT. Translating gives CARSSTNQPQHF.